Presented here are 19 T cell receptor beta chains from one specimen sequenced in a study of tumor-infiltrating lymphocytes in localized non-small cell lung cancer. Method: immunoSEQ multiplex PCR; TCRdb's copy keeps in-frame clones and lacks some. The table has under 25,000 clones, approximately 64% seen once. Sequencing input: lung tumor tissue. These receptors were collected from a human donor with non-small cell lung cancer.

The sample holds a few counts of this clone. V usage is TRBV2 and J usage is TRBJ2-7, with 9 nucleotides matching TRBD1. CDR1 is SNHLY and CDR2 is FYNNEI in the germline V gene. The CDR3 contains 14 residues. The J segment lost 3 bases and the V segment lost 1 base, leaving 1 base of the junction unmatched. The DNA for the CDR3 is TGTGCCAGCAGTGAAGGGGGACAGGGCTACGAGCAGTACTTC. This codes for CASSEGGQGYEQYF.

The rearrangement uses TRBV30 and TRBJ2-3; tentatively, D is TRBD1 (5 bases). V gave up 7 bases and J gave up 2 bases, with 13 bases separating them. CDR1 is GTSNPN and CDR2 is SVGIG in the germline V gene (reference sequence). The length of the CDR3 is 13 residues. This CDR3 reads CAFGQGVTDTQYF. Written as DNA, the CDR3 is TGTGCCTTCGGACAAGGGGTCACAGATACGCAGTATTTT.

This clone was observed a few times. This rearrangement joins TRBV28 to TRBJ2-7; 10 bases fit TRBD1. From germline, CDR1 is MDHEN and CDR2 SYDVKM. The junction had 1 base not matched to a gene; V was cut back by 3 bases and J by 5 bases. CDR3 length: 13 amino acids. In DNA, the CDR3 is TGTGCCAGCAGTTTCGGGACAGGGGACGAGCAGTACTTC. Amino acids: CASSFGTGDEQYF.

The chain recombines TRBV6-5 with TRBJ1-2, with 7 positions matching TRBD1. Looked up from germline, CDR1 is MNHEY and CDR2 is SVGAGI. The CDR3 runs to 14 residues. Trimming took 0 bases from V and 3 from J; bases not matched to a gene: 1. The CDR3 DNA follows: TGTGCCAGCAGTTACTCGACAGGGTACTATGGCTACACCTTC. This translates into CASSYSTGYYGYTF.

The chain employs TRBV2 and TRBJ2-1; unclear D gene. Trimming pared 2 bases from V and 6 bases from J, leaving 8 bases between. Germline lookup yields CDR1 SNHLY and CDR2 FYNNEI. The CDR3 is 13 residues long. The CDR3 sequence: CASSESFGNEQFF. CDR3 in DNA: TGTGCCAGCAGTGAAAGTTTCGGCAATGAGCAGTTCTTC.

The chain's CDR3 is CASSQDRTEAFF. In nucleotides, the CDR3 is TGCGCCAGCAGCCAGGACAGGACAGAAGCTTTCTTT. V is TRBV5-1 and J is TRBJ1-1; TRBD1 matches at 7 bases. The CDR3 sequence is 12 residues long. Germline V gene lookup returns CDR1 SGHRS and CDR2 YFSETQ. The J segment lost 8 bases and the V segment lost 4 bases, leaving 5 bases of the junction unmatched.

V gene TRBV10-3 combines with J gene TRBJ2-5, with D possibly matching TRBD2 (5 bases). The J call may be incorrect, as the DNA end agrees better with TRBJ2-7. CDR1 is ENHRY and CDR2 is SYGVKD in the germline V gene. This CDR3 is 14 amino acids long. The CDR3 nucleotides are TGTGCCATCAGTGGTCAGCGGAACTCCTACGAGCAGTACTTC. Translation gives CAISGQRNSYEQYF.

V usage is TRBV6-1 and J usage is TRBJ1-5; no firm D call. The germline V gene encodes CDR1 MNHNS and CDR2 SASEGT. The CDR3 contains 13 residues. Trimming removed 1 base from V and 9 bases from J, with 10 bases in between. As DNA, the CDR3 is TGTGCCAGCAGTGAAGGAGTTATGCGGCCCCAGCATTTT. Protein: CASSEGVMRPQHF.

This rearrangement joins TRBV6-1 to TRBJ2-7, with D possibly called TRBD1 or TRBD2 (6 bases each). The length of the CDR3 is 14 residues. Trimming left V 4 bases short and J 1 base short, with 11 bases between. Looked up from germline, CDR1 is MNHNS and CDR2 is SASEGT. The CDR3 sequence is CASSVGGASYEQYF. CDR3 nucleotides: TGTGCCAGCAGTGTGGGGGGCGCATCCTACGAGCAGTACTTC.

In regard to this clone: Other DNA sequences in the same sample also yield this CDR3. J is TRBJ1-2 and V is TRBV4-1; D is uncertain. Germline assignment: CDR1 MGHRA and CDR2 YSYEKL. Trimming took 4 bases from V and 0 from J, leaving 9 bases between them. This CDR3 is 14 amino acids long. CDR3 in DNA: TGCGCCAGCAGCCGCACGGTAGCTAACTATGGCTACACCTTC. Its translation: CASSRTVANYGYTF.

The V and J genes are TRBV7-2 and TRBJ1-1; 10 nucleotides line up with TRBD1. This CDR3 has 16 amino acids. Trimming at V came to 1 base and at J to 4 bases, leaving 6 bases not matched to a gene. The germline CDR1 and CDR2 sequences are SGHTA and FQGNSA. The CDR3 sequence is CASSLVGTGVGTEAFF. CDR3 DNA: TGTGCCAGCAGCTTAGTGGGGACAGGGGTGGGCACTGAAGCTTTCTTT.

The J gene is TRBJ1-5, the V gene TRBV29-1; TRBD1 matches at 10 bases. Germline V gives CDR1 SQVTM, CDR2 ANQGSEA. Trimming took 6 bases from V and 7 from J; bases not matched to a gene: 9. CDR3 length: 14 residues. CDR3 nucleotide sequence: TGCAGCGTCGGGACAGGGGCGACCGGGCAGCCCCAGCATTTT. It codes for CSVGTGATGQPQHF.

The chain links TRBV5-1 to TRBJ2-5; tentative D call: TRBD2 (5 bases). This CDR3 region has 15 residues. Trimming left V 0 bases short and J 1 base short, with 10 bases between. Germline V CDR1 and CDR2: SGHRS, YFSETQ. CDR3 sequence reads: CASSLGGVGQETQYF. The CDR3 DNA reads TGCGCCAGCAGCTTGGGGGGAGTGGGCCAAGAGACCCAGTACTTC.

This rearrangement joins TRBV11-1 to TRBJ1-5; a weak D match, TRBD1 (5 bases). The CDR3 runs 14 residues. Trimming shortened V by 3 bases and J by 5 bases, and 11 bases separated the two germline ends. Germline loops: CDR1 SGHAT, CDR2 FQDESV (reference sequence). The chain's CDR3 is CASSLAGGDQPQHF. The CDR3 region has the DNA TGTGCCAGCAGCTTGGCCGGGGGGGATCAGCCCCAGCATTTT.

J is TRBJ2-7 and V is TRBV11-2, with D possibly TRBD1 on 6 matching bases. The CDR3 is 13 residues long. Germline V lookup: CDR1 SGHAT, CDR2 FQNNGV. Trimming cost V 0 bases and J 3 bases, with 6 bases left between them. DNA for the CDR3: TGTGCCAGCAGCTTAGAGACAGGCTACGAGCAGTACTTC. It translates to CASSLETGYEQYF. Full variable domain (remainder filled in from reference TRBV11-2 and TRBJ2-7): EAGVAQSPRYKIIEKRQSVAFWCNPISGHATLYWYQQILGQGPKLLIQFQNNGVVDDSQLPKDRFSAERLKGVDSTLKIQPAKLEDSAVYLCASSLETGYEQYFGPGTRLTVT.

V is TRBV5-1 and J is TRBJ2-1; perhaps TRBD2 as D (6 bases). Germline V gene sequence: CDR1 SGHRS, CDR2 YFSETQ. V lost 6 bases, J lost 4 bases, and 14 bases lay in between. This CDR3 has 14 residues. The CDR3 here is CASTLELAYNEQFF. CDR3 DNA sequence: TGCGCCAGCACTCTCGAACTAGCTTACAATGAGCAGTTCTTC.

The J gene is TRBJ2-7, the V gene TRBV5-1, with 7 bases that match TRBD1. Germline values: CDR1 SGHRS, CDR2 YFSETQ. V lost 5 bases to trimming and J lost 6 bases; unmatched junction nucleotides: 11. This CDR3 region has 14 residues. The CDR3 bases are TGCGCCAGCAGTTCTTCCGGACAGGCCCCCGAGCAGTACTTC. As protein: CASSSSGQAPEQYF.

The chain uses TRBV4-2 and TRBJ2-5, with 9 bases lining up with TRBD2. V trimming: 1 base; J trimming: 2 bases; junction bases outside the gene matches: 5. The CDR3 runs 16 residues. Germline-derived CDR1 and CDR2 are LGHNA and YNFKEQ. The CDR3 loop reads CASSQVGLAGQETQYF. CDR3 nucleotide sequence: TGTGCCAGCAGCCAAGTAGGTCTAGCGGGACAAGAGACCCAGTACTTC.

This clone was seen only a few times. V is TRBV7-7 and J is TRBJ2-7; 9 positions agree with TRBD1. The CDR3 sequence is 14 residues long. Germline trimming cut 5 bases from V and 3 bases from J; bases unmatched to any gene: 5. The germline gives CDR1 SSHAT, CDR2 FNYEAQ (reference sequence). This CDR3 is CASSPGTGHYEQYF. The CDR3 coding sequence is TGTGCCAGCAGCCCCGGGACAGGGCACTACGAGCAGTACTTC.